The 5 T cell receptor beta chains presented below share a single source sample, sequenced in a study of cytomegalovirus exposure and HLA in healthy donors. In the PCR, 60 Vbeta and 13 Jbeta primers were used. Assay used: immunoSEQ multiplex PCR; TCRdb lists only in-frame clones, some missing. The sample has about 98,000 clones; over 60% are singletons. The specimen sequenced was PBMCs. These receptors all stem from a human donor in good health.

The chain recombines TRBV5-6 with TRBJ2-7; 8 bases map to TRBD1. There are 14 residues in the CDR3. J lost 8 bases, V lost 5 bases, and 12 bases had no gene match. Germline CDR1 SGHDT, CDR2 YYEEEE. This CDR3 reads CASRDLRGQVKQYF. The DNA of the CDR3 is TGTGCCAGCAGAGACCTCCGGGGACAGGTTAAGCAGTACTTC.

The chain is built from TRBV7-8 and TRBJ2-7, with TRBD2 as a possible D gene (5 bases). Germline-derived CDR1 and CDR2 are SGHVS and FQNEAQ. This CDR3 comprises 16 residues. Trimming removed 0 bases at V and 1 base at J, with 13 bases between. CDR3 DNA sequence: TGTGCCAGCAGCTTAGCTTTGGCTAGCAGTTCCTACGAGCAGTACTTC. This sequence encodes CASSLALASSSYEQYF.

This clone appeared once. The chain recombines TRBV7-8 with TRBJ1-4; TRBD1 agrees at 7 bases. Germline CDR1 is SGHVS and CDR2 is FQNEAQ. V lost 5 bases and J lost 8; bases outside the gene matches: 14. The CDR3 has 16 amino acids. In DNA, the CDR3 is TGTGCCAGCAGCAACCGGAGGGACAGACCACGGGAAAAACTGTTTTTT. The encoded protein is CASSNRRDRPREKLFF.

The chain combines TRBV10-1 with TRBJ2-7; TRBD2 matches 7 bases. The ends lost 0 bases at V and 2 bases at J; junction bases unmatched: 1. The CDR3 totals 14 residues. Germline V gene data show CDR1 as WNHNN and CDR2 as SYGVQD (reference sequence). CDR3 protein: CASSESGRAYEQYF. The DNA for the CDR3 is TGCGCCAGCAGTGAGTCAGGGAGGGCCTACGAGCAGTACTTC.

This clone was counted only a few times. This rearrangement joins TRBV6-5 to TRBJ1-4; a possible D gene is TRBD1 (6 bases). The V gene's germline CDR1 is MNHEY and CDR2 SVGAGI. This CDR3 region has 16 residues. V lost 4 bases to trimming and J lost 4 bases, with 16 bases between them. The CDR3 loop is CASSLPQGWVNEKLFF. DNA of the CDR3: TGTGCCAGCAGTTTGCCCCAGGGGTGGGTTAATGAAAAACTGTTTTTT.